The rows below give T cell receptor beta chains drawn from one sample of a study of T cell repertoires in cytomegalovirus infection. Via MiXCR, TCRdb re-called the reads, giving one row per CDR3 protein. In the table there are under 350,000 distinct CDR3 sequences, roughly a fifth of which are singletons. No antigens are known for them. The starting material was cultured PBMCs, obtained from culture after CMV antigen stimulation. These receptors all come from a human donor in good health (CMV status not recorded). Some clones in this sample may be carry-over from other donors' samples. CDR3s include the opening cysteine and the closing phenylalanine or tryptophan. D genes are given only for firm matches. The size entry is marked missing in some rows and otherwise reads once, few, many or a size class.

d_call,j_call,clone_size,v_call,cdr3_nt,cdr3_aa
-,TRBJ1-1,-,TRBV30,TGTGCCCTCAAGGAGGGAGGCACTGAAGCTTTCTTT,CALKEGGTEAFF
-,TRBJ1-3,-,TRBV19,TGTGCCAGTAGTATCGGACCCAACCCTTTCTCTGGAAACACCATATATTTT,CASSIGPNPFSGNTIYF
-,TRBJ2-5,many,TRBV7-7,TGTGCTAGCAGCTTAGGTGCAGCGGCCGACCGGGAGACCCAGTACTTC,CASSLGAAADRETQYF
TRBD2,TRBJ2-1,-,TRBV12-3/TRBV12-4,TGTGCCAGCAGCCCGACTAGCGGGAGGCGCACGGACTCCTACAATGAGCAGTTCTTC,CASSPTSGRRTDSYNEQFF
TRBD1,TRBJ1-5,-,TRBV27,TGTGCCAGCAGTCAACTCGGGACAGGGGGATCCGGTTACGTCCAGCCCCAGCATTTT,CASSQLGTGGSGYVQPQHF
-,TRBJ1-1,few,TRBV30,TGTGCCTGGACTTATTTGGACACTGAAGCTTTCTTT,CAWTYLDTEAFF
-,TRBJ2-5,-,TRBV4-1,TGCGCCAGCAGCCAAGAACTACTCAGGACCCAGTACTTC,CASSQELLRTQYF
-,TRBJ2-3,once,TRBV2,TGTGCCAGCAGGGAAGCGGGACAGGCGTACGATACGCAGTATTTT,CASREAGQAYDTQYF
-,TRBJ2-1,-,TRBV4-3,TGCGCCAGCAGCCAAGATTCCGTCTCCTACAATGAGCAGTTCTTC,CASSQDSVSYNEQFF
TRBD1,TRBJ2-1,many,TRBV7-2,TGTGCCAGCAGCTTAAACAGGGGGCGAGACAATGAGCAGTTCTTC,CASSLNRGRDNEQFF
TRBD1,TRBJ1-1,few,TRBV11-3,TGTGCCAGCAGCCCAACCGGGACAGGGAGGACTGAAGCTTTCTTT,CASSPTGTGRTEAFF
-,TRBJ1-1,few,TRBV28,TGTGCCAGCAGATCCATGAACACTGAAGCTTTCTTT,CASRSMNTEAFF
TRBD2,TRBJ2-1,few,TRBV20-1,TGCAGTGGGGGCGGGAGGGCCAAGAATGAGCAGTTCTTC,CSGGGRAKNEQFF
-,TRBJ2-7,few,TRBV20-1,TGCAGTGCTAGAGTTTTGCGCGGGACCCCCTACGAGCAGTACTTC,CSARVLRGTPYEQYF
TRBD1,TRBJ2-3,few,TRBV5-1,TGCGCCAGCAGCTTAGGGGACAGACTTCCAGATACGCAGTATTTT,CASSLGDRLPDTQYF
TRBD1,TRBJ2-5,many,TRBV7-2,TGTGCCAGCAGCCCAAAGCAGGGACAGGGAAGAGAGGGCCAGTACTTC,CASSPKQGQGREGQYF
TRBD1,TRBJ1-1,-,TRBV29-1,TGCAGCGTCGAAGCACAGGGGACGAACACTGAAGCTTTCTTT,CSVEAQGTNTEAFF
-,TRBJ1-6,many,TRBV7-9,TGTGCCAGCAGCTTAGGCAGTATACAGAATTCACCCCTCCACTTT,CASSLGSIQNSPLHF
-,TRBJ1-5,few,TRBV7-9,TGTGCCAGCAGCCTGCGGGAGGACCAGCCCCAGCATTTT,CASSLREDQPQHF
-,TRBJ1-4,many,TRBV7-6,TGTGCCAGCAGCTTATATCAAAGTGATGAAAAACTGTTTTTT,CASSLYQSDEKLFF
-,TRBJ2-2,few,TRBV2,TGTGCCAGCAGGGGTTGGGCCGGGGAGCTGTTTTTT,CASRGWAGELFF
TRBD2,TRBJ2-3,-,TRBV19,TGTGCCAGTAGTGGGGGACTAGCGGGAGCCCTACGGAGCACAGATACGCAGTATTTT,CASSGGLAGALRSTDTQYF
-,TRBJ1-1,few,TRBV12-3/TRBV12-4,TGTGCCAGCAGTTCCAGAGACATGAACACTGAAGCTTTCTTT,CASSSRDMNTEAFF
-,TRBJ1-1,-,TRBV7-6,TGTGCCAGCAGCTTAGCGCAGGGTGGAGCTTTCTTT,CASSLAQGGAFF